The sequence of this T cell receptor (beta chain) was determined in a study of T cells in Graves' hyperthyroidism and ophthalmopathy. It was RNA transcripts that yielded the amplified TCR beta CDR3 regions. Primed by the HTBI set, a first-round RT-PCR was run on the TCR CDR3. TCRdb re-called the multiplex PCR reads through MiXCR, storing one row per CDR3 protein. The sample has around 260,000 distinct CDR3 sequences; around a quarter are singletons. This CDR3 is built from 15 residues. Trimming took off 2 bases at V and 5 bases at J, with 15 bases between the two ends. Orbital computed tomography and thyroid ultrasound, together with serum TRAb and thyroxine and clinical symptoms, were used for diagnoses. This clonotype was seen many times.

The chain combines TRBV12-3 or TRBV12-4 with TRBJ1-2, with D maybe TRBD1 (6 bases). Sequencing was done on a sample of blood. The TCR originated in a middle-aged man with Graves' hyperthyroidism that later progressed to Graves' ophthalmopathy. CDR3 residues: CASSLQQGVPYGYTF. DNA of the CDR3: TGTGCCAGCAGTTTACAACAGGGTGTCCCTTATGGCTACACCTTC.